This T cell receptor (beta chain) was captured by sequencing in a study of response to subunit inactivated influenza vaccine. This clonotype was found many times. TCRdb redid the calling of the RT-PCR reads with MiXCR, one entry per CDR3 protein. The data show under 200,000 distinct CDR3 sequences, with over 9.5% seen just once and 25% to 30% held by the top ten. CDR3 length: 12 amino acids. V lost 8 bases, J lost 6 bases, and 12 bases lay in between. The sample was also reused in another study, on T cells expressing NK-cell markers. This second study says: 5'RACE template switching with UMIs produced the TCR beta cDNA. Serological testing identified seven of the eight sequenced donors as HCMV-seropositive and one as seronegative. With an anti-gamma-delta TCR antibody, sorting in several experiments was kept to alpha-beta TCR T cells. Dominant NKG2C+ clonotypes made up roughly 1.0-7.0% of CD8+ T cells in roughly 6 donors. These clonotypes, the leaders elsewhere, also led the CD3+CD56-NKG2C+ fraction in a handful of donors.

This TCR was recovered from a man in his forties or fifties who received an inactivated influenza vaccine. This rearrangement joins TRBV12-3 or TRBV12-4 to TRBJ2-3, with a possible D match to TRBD1 (6 bases). The specimen comprised CD8+ T cells sorted from PBMCs, sampled approximately 12 days after vaccination. CDR3 protein: CASGGRSDTQYF. CDR3 DNA: TGTGCCAGCGGGGGCCGGTCCGATACGCAGTATTTT.